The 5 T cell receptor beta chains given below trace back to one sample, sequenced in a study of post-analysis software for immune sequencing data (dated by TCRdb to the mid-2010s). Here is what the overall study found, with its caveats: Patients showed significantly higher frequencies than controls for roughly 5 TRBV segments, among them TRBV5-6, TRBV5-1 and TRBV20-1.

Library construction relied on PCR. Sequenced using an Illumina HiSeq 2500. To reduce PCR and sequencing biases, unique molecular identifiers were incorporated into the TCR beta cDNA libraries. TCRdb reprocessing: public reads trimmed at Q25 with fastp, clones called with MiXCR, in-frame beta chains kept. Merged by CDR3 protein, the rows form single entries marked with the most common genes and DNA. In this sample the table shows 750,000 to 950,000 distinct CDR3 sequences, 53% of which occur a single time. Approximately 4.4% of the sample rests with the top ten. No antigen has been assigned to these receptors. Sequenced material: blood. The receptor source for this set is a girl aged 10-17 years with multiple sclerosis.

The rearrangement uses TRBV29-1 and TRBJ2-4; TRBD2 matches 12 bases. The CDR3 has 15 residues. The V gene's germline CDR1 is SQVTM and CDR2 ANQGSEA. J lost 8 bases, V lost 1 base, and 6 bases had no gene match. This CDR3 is CSVEGLAGAMDIQYF. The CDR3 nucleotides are TGCAGCGTTGAAGGACTAGCGGGAGCGATGGACATTCAGTACTTC.

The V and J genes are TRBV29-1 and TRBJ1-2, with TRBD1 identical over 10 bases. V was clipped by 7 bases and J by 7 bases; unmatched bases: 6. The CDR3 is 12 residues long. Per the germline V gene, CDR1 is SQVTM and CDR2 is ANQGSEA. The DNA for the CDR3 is TGCAGCGGCGGACAGGGGGATAGTGGCTACACCTTC. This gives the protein CSGGQGDSGYTF. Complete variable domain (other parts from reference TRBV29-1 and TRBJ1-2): SAVISQKPSRDICQRGTSLTIQCQVDSQVTMMFWYRQQPGQSLTLIATANQGSEATYESGFVIDKFPISRPNLTFSTLTVSNMSPEDSSIYLCSGGQGDSGYTFGSGTRLTVV.

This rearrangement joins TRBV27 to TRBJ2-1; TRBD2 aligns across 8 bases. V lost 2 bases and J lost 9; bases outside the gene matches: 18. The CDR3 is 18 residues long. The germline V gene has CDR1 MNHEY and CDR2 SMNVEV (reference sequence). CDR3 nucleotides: TGTGCCAGCAGTTTAGAAGGGAGGTGGGCCCCGGGAGGGACTGAGCAGTTCTTC. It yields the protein CASSLEGRWAPGGTEQFF.

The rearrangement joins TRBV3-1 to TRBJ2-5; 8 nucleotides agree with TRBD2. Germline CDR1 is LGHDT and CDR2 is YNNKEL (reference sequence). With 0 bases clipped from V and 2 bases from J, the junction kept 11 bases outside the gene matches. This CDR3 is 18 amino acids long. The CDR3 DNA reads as TGTGCCAGCAGCCAAGATCATTGGCGGGAGGATCATCAAGAGACCCAGTACTTC. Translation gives CASSQDHWREDHQETQYF.

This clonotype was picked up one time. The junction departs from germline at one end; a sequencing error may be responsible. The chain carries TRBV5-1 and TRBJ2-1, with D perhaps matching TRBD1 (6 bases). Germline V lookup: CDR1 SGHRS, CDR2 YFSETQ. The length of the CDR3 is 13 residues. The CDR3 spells CAGSGTGYNEQFF. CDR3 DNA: TGCGCCGGCAGCGGTACAGGGTACAATGAGCAGTTCTTC. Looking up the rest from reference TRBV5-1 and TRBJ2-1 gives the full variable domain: KAGVTQTPRYLIKTRGQQVTLSCSPISGHRSVSWYQQTPGQGLQFLFEYFSETQRNKGNFPGRFSGRQFSNSRSEMNVSTLELGDSALYLCAGSGTGYNEQFFGPGTRLTVL.